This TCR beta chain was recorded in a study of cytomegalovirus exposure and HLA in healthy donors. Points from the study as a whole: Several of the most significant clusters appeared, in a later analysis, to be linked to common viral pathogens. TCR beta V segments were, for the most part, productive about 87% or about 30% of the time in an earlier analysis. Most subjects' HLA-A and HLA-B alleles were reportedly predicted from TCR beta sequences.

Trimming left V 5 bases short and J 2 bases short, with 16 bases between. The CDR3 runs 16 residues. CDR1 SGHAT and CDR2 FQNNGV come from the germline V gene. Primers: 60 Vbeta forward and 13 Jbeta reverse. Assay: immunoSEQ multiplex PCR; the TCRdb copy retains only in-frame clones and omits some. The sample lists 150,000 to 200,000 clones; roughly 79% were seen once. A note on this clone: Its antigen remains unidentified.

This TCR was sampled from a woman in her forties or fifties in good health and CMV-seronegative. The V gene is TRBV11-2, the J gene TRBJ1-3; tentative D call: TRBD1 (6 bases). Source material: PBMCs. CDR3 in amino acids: CASSRLGGGPGNTIYF. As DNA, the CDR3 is TGTGCCAGCAGCCGCTTGGGCGGGGGCCCTGGAAACACCATATATTTT.